This TCR beta chain was profiled in a study of shared clonotypes between healthy human individuals. Overall study context: The plates for each donor numbered three CD4 naive, three CD4 memory, two CD8 naive and one CD8 memory.

V gave up 2 bases and J gave up 4 bases, with 27 bases separating them. Germline loops: CDR1 SGHDT, CDR2 YYEEEE. This CDR3 has 19 residues. The authors loaded about 200 ng DNA, 28,000 or so T cell genomes, into sorted-subset replicate PCRs. Only in-frame clones appear in the TCRdb table, and some are missing; sequencing was by immunoSEQ multiplex PCR. The table records approximately 2,300,000 clones, approximately 90% of them present only once. The CD4+ fraction was divided into a CD45RA+ naive subset and a CD45RA-negative memory subset. This TCR derives from a man aged 18 to 35 in good health. Some clones in this sample may be carry-over from other donors' samples. Input material: naive CD4+ T cells from PBMCs. Stated subset: CD45RA+ positively selected. The rearrangement joins TRBV5-6 to TRBJ1-2, with D possibly matching TRBD1 (5 bases). The chain's CDR3 is CASSFPSGVDPSGPYGYTF. The CDR3, as DNA: TGTGCCAGCAGCTTCCCAAGCGGGGTGGACCCCTCAGGGCCCTATGGCTACACCTTC. Filled out from reference TRBV5-6 and TRBJ1-2, the complete variable domain reads DAGVTQSPTHLIKTRGQQVTLRCSPKSGHDTVSWYQQALGQGPQFIFQYYEEEERQRGNFPDRFSGHQFPNYSSELNVNALLLGDSALYLCASSFPSGVDPSGPYGYTFGSGTRLTVV.